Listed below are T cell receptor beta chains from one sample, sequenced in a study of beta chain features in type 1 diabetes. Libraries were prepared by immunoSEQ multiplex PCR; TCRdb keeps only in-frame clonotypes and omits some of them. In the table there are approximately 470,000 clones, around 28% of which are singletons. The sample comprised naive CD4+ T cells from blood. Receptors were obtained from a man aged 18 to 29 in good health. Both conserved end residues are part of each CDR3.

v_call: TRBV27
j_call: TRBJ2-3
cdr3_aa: CASSRDYPTDTQYF

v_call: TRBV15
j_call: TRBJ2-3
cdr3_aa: CATSRDRPTEDTQYF

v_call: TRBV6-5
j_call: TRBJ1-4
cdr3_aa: CASKLDMASEKLFF

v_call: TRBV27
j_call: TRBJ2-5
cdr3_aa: CAGSGRSLVNQETQYF

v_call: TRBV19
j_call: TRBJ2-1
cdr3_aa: CASTRLAAAYNEQFF

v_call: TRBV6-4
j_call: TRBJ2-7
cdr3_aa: CASRLLAGGSYEQYF

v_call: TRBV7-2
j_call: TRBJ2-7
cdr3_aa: CASSLAMTNLFYEQYF

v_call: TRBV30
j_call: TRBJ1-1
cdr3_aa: CAWRGQVVTEAFF

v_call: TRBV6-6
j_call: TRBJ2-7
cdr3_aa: CASSSPEGGRYEQYF

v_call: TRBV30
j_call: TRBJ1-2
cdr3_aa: CAWSGDRTGGYTF

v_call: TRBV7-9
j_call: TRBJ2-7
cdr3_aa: CASSSLQGEQYF

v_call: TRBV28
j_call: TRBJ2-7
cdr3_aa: CASRGLAAYEQYF

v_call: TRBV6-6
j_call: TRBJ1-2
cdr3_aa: CASSYLAGIGYGYTF

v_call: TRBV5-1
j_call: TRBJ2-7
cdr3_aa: CASSLAVGQLYEQYF

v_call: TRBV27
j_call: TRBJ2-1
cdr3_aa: CASSSRSGMSYNEQFF

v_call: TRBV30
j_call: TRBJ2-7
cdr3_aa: CAWSRLYEQYF

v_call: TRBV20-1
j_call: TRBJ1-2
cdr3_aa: CSARVGSYTF

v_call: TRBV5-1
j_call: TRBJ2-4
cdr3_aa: CASKEDWSSSPIQYF

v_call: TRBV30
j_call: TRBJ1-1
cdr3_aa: CAWSLGGNTEAFF

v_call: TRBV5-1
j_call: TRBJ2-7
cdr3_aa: CASSVLAGVTDEQYF

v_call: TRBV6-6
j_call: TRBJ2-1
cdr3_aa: CASSYLNNPVEKFF

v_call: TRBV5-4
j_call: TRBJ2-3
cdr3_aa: CASSPSSGTSDTQYF

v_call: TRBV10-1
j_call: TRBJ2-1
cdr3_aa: CASSESAGYYNEQFF

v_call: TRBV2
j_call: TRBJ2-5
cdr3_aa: CASSKGQQETQYF

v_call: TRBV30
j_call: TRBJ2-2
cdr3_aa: CAGSTGYTGELFF

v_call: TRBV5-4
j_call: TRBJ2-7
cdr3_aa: CASSLAGSGYEQYF

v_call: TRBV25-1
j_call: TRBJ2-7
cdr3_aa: CASSGDVYEQYF

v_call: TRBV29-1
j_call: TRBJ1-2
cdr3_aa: CSVDKQPGQGAYGYTF

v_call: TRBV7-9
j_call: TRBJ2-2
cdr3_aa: CASSLTGGTSRTGELFF

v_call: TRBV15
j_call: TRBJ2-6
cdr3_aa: CATRLAGGTSGANVLTF

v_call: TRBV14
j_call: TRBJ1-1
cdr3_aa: CASSQNGRDTANTEAFF

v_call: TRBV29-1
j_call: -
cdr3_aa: CSVGAVGRYDEQYF

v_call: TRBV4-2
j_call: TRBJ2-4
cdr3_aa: CASSHRPGLAGANIQYF

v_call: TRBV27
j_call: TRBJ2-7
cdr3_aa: CASSLRGGSYEQYF

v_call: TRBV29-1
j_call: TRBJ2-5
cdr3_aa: CSFGRGGEQYF

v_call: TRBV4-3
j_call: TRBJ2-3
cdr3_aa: CASSQDLAGRSDTQYF

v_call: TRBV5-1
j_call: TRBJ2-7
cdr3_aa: CASSRRSTYEQYF

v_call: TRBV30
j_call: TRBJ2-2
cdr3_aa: CAWSVRAANTGELFF

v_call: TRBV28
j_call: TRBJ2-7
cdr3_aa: CASSASGRQDF

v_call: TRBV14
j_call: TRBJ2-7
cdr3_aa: CASSSLPGTSYEQYF

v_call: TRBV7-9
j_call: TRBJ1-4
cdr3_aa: CASSPTGSVNEKLFF

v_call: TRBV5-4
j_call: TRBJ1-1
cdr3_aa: CASSPQGRTEAFF

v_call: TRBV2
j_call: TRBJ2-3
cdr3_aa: CASRKRGQGARADTQYF

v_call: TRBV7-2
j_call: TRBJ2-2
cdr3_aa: CASSGDSNTGELFF